These 18 T cell receptor beta chains share one sample of origin, sequenced in a study of blood T cell repertoires in COVID-19. The table came from immunoSEQ multiplex PCR; TCRdb's copy has only in-frame clones and leaves some out. Here the sample spans 270,000 or so clones, under 90% being singletons. Material for sequencing was peripheral blood. These receptors originate from a woman between 40 and 50 years old who had recovered from COVID-19.

This sequence joins TRBV7-2 and TRBJ1-4; TRBD1 matches at 9 bases. The length of the CDR3 is 15 residues. Germline trimming cut 5 bases from V and 10 bases from J; bases unmatched to any gene: 11. Germline lookup yields CDR1 SGHTA and CDR2 FQGNSA. DNA of the CDR3: TGTGCCAGCAGCGGCGGGGACAGGGCAGGTGGAAAACTGTTTTTT. Translating gives CASSGGDRAGGKLFF.

V is TRBV28 and J is TRBJ2-7; tentative D call: TRBD2 (5 bases). CDR3 length: 12 amino acids. V gave up 3 bases and J gave up 6 bases, with 9 bases separating them. Per the germline V gene, CDR1 is MDHEN and CDR2 is SYDVKM. The CDR3: CASSFGLAEQYF. In nucleotides, the CDR3 is TGTGCCAGCAGTTTCGGGCTAGCCGAGCAGTACTTC.

The sample holds one count of this clone. V is TRBV15 and J is TRBJ1-3; D unresolved. Germline CDR1 reads LNHNV; CDR2 reads YYDKDF (reference sequence). V dropped 0 bases and J dropped 4 bases, with 10 bases sitting between them. The CDR3 extends over 15 amino acids. DNA for the CDR3: TGTGCCACCAGCAGAGACATCGGGGTCGGAAACACCATATATTTT. It specifies CATSRDIGVGNTIYF. Full variable domain (remainder filled in from reference TRBV15 and TRBJ1-3): DAMVIQNPRYQVTQFGKPVTLSCSQTLNHNVMYWYQQKSSQAPKLLFHYYDKDFNNEADTPDNFQSRRPNTSFCFLDIRSPGLGDTAMYLCATSRDIGVGNTIYFGEGSWLTVV.

The chain has TRBV5-8 and TRBJ2-1; D is perhaps TRBD1 (7 bases). The germline CDR1 and CDR2 sequences are SGHTS and YDEGEE. Trimming stripped 4 bases from V and 6 bases from J, with 17 bases between. The CDR3 runs to 15 residues. In nucleotides, the CDR3 is TGTGCCAGCAGCCTACAGGGGAGGTCAATCAATGAGCAGTTCTTC. It specifies CASSLQGRSINEQFF.

CDR3 nucleotides: TGTGCCCTCGGGTCACTAGCGGGGGCCGGATGGACAGATACGCAGTATTTT. Protein product: CALGSLAGAGWTDTQYF. The chain uses TRBV10-3 and TRBJ2-3; 11 bases are a match to TRBD2. Germline V gives CDR1 ENHRY, CDR2 SYGVKD. The trim removed 11 bases at V and 3 bases at J, leaving 16 bases unmatched. The CDR3 spans 17 residues.

The chain carries TRBV3-1 (or the pseudogene TRBV3-2) and TRBJ2-1; 9 bases are shared with TRBD2. This CDR3 contains 17 residues. From germline, CDR1 is LGHDT and CDR2 YNNKEL (reference sequence). J gave up 1 base and V 0 bases, and 4 bases lay outside the gene matches. The CDR3 DNA reads TGTGCCAGCAGCCAAGATTGGGCGGGGGGGTCCTACAATGAGCAGTTCTTC. Translation: CASSQDWAGGSYNEQFF.

This clone was counted only a few times. V and J are TRBV5-1 and TRBJ2-5, with 10 bases lining up with TRBD1. This CDR3 comprises 14 residues. Germline V gives CDR1 SGHRS, CDR2 YFSETQ. Trimming at V came to 0 bases and at J to 4 bases, leaving 0 bases not matched to a gene. CDR3 sequence (DNA): TGCGCCAGCAGCTTGGGACAGGGGGCAGAGACCCAGTACTTC. It yields the protein CASSLGQGAETQYF.

The chain couples TRBV4-1 to TRBJ2-1; the match to TRBD2 covers 8 bases. The CDR3 consists of 16 residues. In germline, CDR1 is MGHRA, CDR2 YSYEKL. J lost 3 bases, V lost 0 bases, and 4 bases had no gene match. CDR3: CASSQDPGTSYNEQFF. In DNA, the CDR3 is TGCGCCAGCAGCCAAGATCCCGGGACTAGCTACAATGAGCAGTTCTTC.

This chain joins TRBV6-4 and TRBJ2-7; perhaps TRBD1 as D (5 bases). V was shortened by 6 bases and J by 0 bases, with 24 bases between the two germline ends. The CDR3 is 18 amino acids. Germline CDR1 is MRHNA and CDR2 is SNTAGT. The CDR3: CASSDKRRETDNSYEQYF. In nucleotides, the CDR3 is TGTGCCAGCAGCGATAAGCGCCGAGAGACAGACAACTCCTACGAGCAGTACTTC.

This sequence joins TRBV30 and TRBJ1-6; D is uncertain. Germline CDR1 and CDR2: GTSNPN and SVGIG (reference sequence). The V end lost 2 bases, the J end lost 7 bases, and 9 bases lay between the germline ends. The CDR3 runs to 13 residues. The CDR3 sequence is CAWSREGNSPLHF. CDR3 sequence (DNA): TGTGCCTGGAGTCGGGAGGGCAATTCACCCCTCCACTTT.

The chain links TRBV3-1 (or the pseudogene TRBV3-2) to TRBJ2-7; 8 bases fit TRBD2. Germline trimming cut 0 bases from V and 0 bases from J; bases unmatched to any gene: 4. Germline CDR1 reads LGHDT; CDR2 reads YNNKEL (reference sequence). The length of the CDR3 is 16 residues. CDR3 nucleotides: TGTGCCAGCAGCCAAGAATGGAGCGGGAGCTCCTACGAGCAGTACTTC. As protein: CASSQEWSGSSYEQYF.

This rearrangement joins TRBV19 to TRBJ1-4; TRBD1 matches at 8 bases. Germline CDR1 LNHDA, CDR2 SQIVND (reference sequence). This CDR3 is 15 amino acids long. With V trimmed by 3 bases and J by 5 bases, 5 bases remained unmatched. The CDR3 DNA follows: TGTGCCAGTAGTATCCAAGGACAGGGAAATGAAAAACTGTTTTTT. As protein: CASSIQGQGNEKLFF.

CDR3 in amino acids: CASSFAQGTSQETQYF. The CDR3 DNA is TGTGCCAGCAGTTTCGCGCAGGGAACTTCTCAAGAGACCCAGTACTTC. The chain links TRBV28 to TRBJ2-5; a weak D match, TRBD1 (5 bases). This CDR3 contains 16 residues. Trimming took 3 bases from V and 2 from J, leaving 16 bases between them. CDR1 MDHEN and CDR2 SYDVKM come from the germline V gene. Complete variable domain (other parts from reference TRBV28 and TRBJ2-5): DVKVTQSSRYLVKRTGEKVFLECVQDMDHENMFWYRQDPGLGLRLIYFSYDVKMKEKGDIPEGYSVSREKKERFSLILESASTNQTSMYLCASSFAQGTSQETQYFGPGTRLLVL.

This chain uses TRBV29-1 with TRBJ2-3; 7 positions agree with TRBD2. This CDR3 contains 13 residues. After removal of 6 bases from V and 6 bases from J, the junction contained 9 bases not matched to a gene. Germline V gene lookup returns CDR1 SQVTM and CDR2 ANQGSEA. The CDR3 bases are TGCAGCGTCTGGACTAGTTCAGCGGATACGCAGTATTTT. This codes for CSVWTSSADTQYF.

The rearrangement links TRBV5-6 to TRBJ2-7, with 10 bases identical to TRBD2. CDR3 length: 14 residues. The junction had 0 bases not matched to a gene; V was cut back by 0 bases and J by 3 bases. Germline lookup yields CDR1 SGHDT and CDR2 YYEEEE. CDR3 protein: CASSLGTSGYEQYF. For the CDR3, the DNA is TGTGCCAGCAGCTTGGGGACTAGCGGCTACGAGCAGTACTTC.

V usage is TRBV28 and J usage is TRBJ2-3, with 13 bases matching TRBD2. The CDR3 is 16 residues long. Germline V gene data show CDR1 as MDHEN and CDR2 as SYDVKM. Germline trimming cut 5 bases from V and 2 bases from J; bases unmatched to any gene: 4. The CDR3 protein is CASSRTSGGSTDTQYF. CDR3 DNA: TGTGCCAGCAGTCGGACTAGCGGGGGATCCACAGATACGCAGTATTTT. Complete variable domain (other parts from reference TRBV28 and TRBJ2-3): DVKVTQSSRYLVKRTGEKVFLECVQDMDHENMFWYRQDPGLGLRLIYFSYDVKMKEKGDIPEGYSVSREKKERFSLILESASTNQTSMYLCASSRTSGGSTDTQYFGPGTRLTVL.

The chain employs TRBV3-1 (or the pseudogene TRBV3-2) and TRBJ2-7; TRBD1 matches at 12 bases. The V gene's germline CDR1 is LGHDT and CDR2 YNNKEL (reference sequence). CDR3 size: 15 residues. V shed 5 bases and J 4 bases; nucleotides not matched to a gene: 6. As DNA, the CDR3 is TGTGCCAGCAGCGCACCGGGACAGGGGGCTTACGAGCAGTACTTC. Translation: CASSAPGQGAYEQYF.

CDR3 in amino acids: CASSLVAGSYEQYF. The CDR3, as DNA: TGTGCCAGCAGCTTGGTGGCGGGATCCTACGAGCAGTACTTC. The V gene is TRBV11-3, the J gene TRBJ2-7; a weak D match, TRBD2 (6 bases). Trimming removed 3 bases at V and 1 base at J, with 10 bases between. There are 14 residues in the CDR3. Germline CDR1 and CDR2: SGHNT and YENEEA.